This T cell receptor (beta chain) was sequenced in a study of shared clonotypes between healthy human individuals. Study as a whole: Each donor's CD4 naive and CD4 memory cells filled three plates apiece, CD8 naive two, and CD8 memory one. Findings of the study overall: The rarefaction results pointed to incomplete sorted-subset sequencing despite large depth.

In regard to this clone: Its target is unknown.

The donors were all Caucasian adults (living in Nashville, Tennessee). TCRdb's copy holds only in-frame clones and misses some; the assay was immunoSEQ multiplex PCR. The data hold around 120,000 clones, with 67% observed a single time. The CDR3 loop spans 15 amino acids. Trimming shortened V by 4 bases and J by 5 bases, and 18 bases separated the two germline ends. CDR1 is PRHDT and CDR2 is FYEKMQ in the germline V gene (reference sequence). The rearrangement links TRBV13 to TRBJ2-7; D is ambiguous. The sequenced sample consisted of memory CD8+ T cells sorted from blood. The subset was: CD45RO+ cells pooled with CCR7-negative TemRA cells. This sequence originates from a woman aged 25-40 years in good health. CDR3 sequence reads: CASSSGPRQGNEQYF. The CDR3 DNA follows: TGTGCCAGCAGCTCCGGACCTAGGCAAGGAAACGAGCAGTACTTC.